This TCR beta chain was sequenced in a study of blood T cell repertoires in COVID-19. TCRdb's table, derived via immunoSEQ multiplex PCR, lists solely in-frame clones and lacks some. This repertoire shows about 68,000 clones, 86% found once; its top ten account for under 5%. Of note for this clone: At one of its ends the junction is not consistent with the germline gene, which may arise from a read error.

This receptor was identified in a man between 45 and 60 years old with acute or convalescent COVID-19. Sequencing was performed on peripheral blood.

CDR3 region: CASRFSGGNEQFF. The CDR3 DNA sequence: TGTGCCAGCCGTTTTAGCGGGGGCAATGAGCAGTTCTTC. V gene TRBV12-3 or TRBV12-4 combines with J gene TRBJ2-1, with TRBD2 matching 9 bases. The CDR3 covers 13 residues.